Presented here are 14 T cell receptor beta chains from one specimen sequenced in a study of T cells in Graves' hyperthyroidism and ophthalmopathy. Amplification yielded TCR beta CDR3 regions, with RNA transcripts as the source. First-round RT-PCR with HTBI primers amplified the TCR CDR3 region. TCRdb reanalysed the multiplex PCR reads using MiXCR and keeps one entry per CDR3 protein. The sample shows nearly 600,000 distinct CDR3 sequences, around 13% of them seen only once. The specimen sequenced was blood. These receptors were obtained from a woman in her 30s with Graves' hyperthyroidism that later progressed to Graves' ophthalmopathy.

The rearrangement links TRBV30 to TRBJ2-7, with D perhaps assigned TRBD1 or TRBD2 (5 bases each). Germline CDR1 reads GTSNPN; CDR2 reads SVGIG (reference sequence). The CDR3 spans 17 residues. Trimming shortened V by 0 bases and J by 5 bases, and 23 bases separated the two germline ends. CDR3 bases: TGTGCCTGGAGTGTATATCCCCCAGGGAGAATACCCCACGAGCAGTACTTC. The encoded protein is CAWSVYPPGRIPHEQYF.

This clonotype has at least ten counts. V usage is TRBV3-1 and J usage is TRBJ1-6; D is uncertain. V was trimmed by 3 bases and J by 7 bases, leaving 10 bases between them. The CDR3 sequence is 14 residues long. The germline CDR1 and CDR2 sequences are LGHDT and YNNKEL (reference sequence). The CDR3 is CASSQTSSNSPLHF. CDR3 DNA: TGTGCCAGCAGCCAGACTTCGTCCAATTCACCCCTCCACTTT.

The rearrangement joins TRBV4-1 to TRBJ2-7; the D gene is possibly TRBD1 (6 bases). The CDR3 extends over 15 amino acids. V lost 4 bases, J lost 2 bases, and 15 bases lay in between. From germline, CDR1 is MGHRA and CDR2 YSYEKL. In DNA form, the CDR3 reads TGCGCCAGCAGCCCCCTCGGGACAAATCCCTACGAGCAGTACTTC. Its protein is CASSPLGTNPYEQYF.

About this clonotype: This may be a read error: a much more frequent sequence differs by one nucleotide. The genes are TRBV12-3 or TRBV12-4 and TRBJ2-2; D might be TRBD1 (6 bases). V dropped 6 bases and J dropped 6 bases, with 8 bases sitting between them. This CDR3 comprises 12 residues. CDR3 sequence reads: CASRQGPGELFF. The DNA of the CDR3 is TGTGCCAGCAGACAGGGACCCGGGGAGCTGTTTTTT.

The table lists this clonotype with many counts. The genes are TRBV27 and TRBJ1-5, with unresolved D. This CDR3 is built from 13 residues. Germline CDR1 and CDR2: MNHEY and SMNVEV (reference sequence). V lost 6 bases to trimming and J lost 4 bases, with 10 bases between them. This CDR3 is CASSLAVNQPQHF. The CDR3 DNA is TGTGCCAGCAGCCTAGCAGTGAATCAGCCCCAGCATTTT.

To note about this clonotype: This could be a read error, since a much larger clone is one nucleotide away. The chain recombines TRBV20-1 with TRBJ2-1; D possibly corresponds to TRBD1 (5 bases). The CDR3 totals 16 residues. Germline-derived CDR1 and CDR2 are DFQATT and SNEGSKA (reference sequence). The CDR3 coding sequence is TGCAGTGCTAGAGATCCACGGCAGGGCCCCTACAGTGAGCAGTTCTTC. It is translated as CSARDPRQGPYSEQFF.

This clonotype was picked up a small number of times. Possible read error: a much larger clone is one base away. This is likely a read error, given that the CDR3 carries no conserved phenylalanine or tryptophan at its end. The chain has TRBV29-1 and TRBJ2-7; possible D gene TRBD2, 6 bases. From germline, CDR1 is SQVTM and CDR2 ANQGSEA. Trimming removed 2 bases at V and 1 base at J, with 9 bases between. This CDR3 is built from 13 residues. The CDR3 region is CSVERTNSYEQYS. CDR3 sequence (DNA): TGCAGCGTTGAAAGGACTAATTCCTACGAGCAGTACTCC.

V is TRBV30 and J is TRBJ2-2, with D perhaps TRBD2 (5 bases). CDR3 length: 14 residues. V lost 0 bases and J lost 3, with 8 bases in between. Germline loops: CDR1 GTSNPN, CDR2 SVGIG (reference sequence). CDR3 bases: TGTGCCTGGAGTGTAGGAGGTTACACCGGGGAGCTGTTTTTT. Amino acids: CAWSVGGYTGELFF.

As DNA, the CDR3 is TGTGCCAGCAGCTCTGGACTAGCGGGAGACACCGGGGAGCTGTTTTTT. Protein: CASSSGLAGDTGELFF. The genes are TRBV7-9 and TRBJ2-2; 13 bases align to TRBD2. V shed 4 bases and J 3 bases; nucleotides not matched to a gene: 2. Germline V lookup: CDR1 SEHNR, CDR2 FQNEAQ (reference sequence). CDR3 length equals 16 residues.

This clonotype was counted many times. The chain uses TRBV14 and TRBJ1-1; the D is unclear. With 0 bases removed from V and 3 bases from J, the gap between germline ends came to 14 bases. From germline, CDR1 is SGHDN and CDR2 FVKESK. The CDR3 length is 16 residues. DNA of the CDR3: TGTGCCAGCAGCCAAGATCTCTGGTATAAGGACACTGAAGCTTTCTTT. It is translated as CASSQDLWYKDTEAFF.

This clonotype came up many times. The chain employs TRBV24-1 and TRBJ2-5; maybe TRBD1 (5 bases). This CDR3 has 14 residues. V was cut by 3 bases and J by 2 bases, with 9 bases left in between. CDR1 and CDR2 (germline): KGHDR, SFDVKD. DNA for the CDR3: TGTGCCACCAGTGATAGGGGCCTACAAGAGACCCAGTACTTC. It translates to CATSDRGLQETQYF.

Ten or more counts support this clonotype. The chain recombines TRBV7-2 with TRBJ2-7; a weak D match, TRBD1 (6 bases). V was cut by 1 base and J by 5 bases, with 12 bases left in between. The CDR3 spans 14 residues. In germline, CDR1 is SGHTA, CDR2 FQGNSA. The CDR3 reads CASSLVTGPDEQYF. The DNA of the CDR3 is TGTGCCAGCAGCTTAGTCACAGGGCCGGACGAGCAGTACTTC.

Concerning this clonotype itself: With a much larger clone just one base away, this may be a read error. The missing conserved phenylalanine or tryptophan at the end of this CDR3 makes a read error likely. J is TRBJ2-2 and V is TRBV28; D gene unclear. Germline CDR1 and CDR2: MDHEN and SYDVKM. Trimming took off 4 bases at V and 5 bases at J, with 8 bases between the two ends. The CDR3 length is 13 residues. CDR3 protein: CASSSTGTGELFV. The CDR3 DNA follows: TGTGCCAGCAGTTCAACCGGGACCGGGGAGCTGTTTGTT.

Concerning this clonotype: One base away lies a much larger clone, so this may be a sequencing read error. The rearrangement uses TRBV20-1 and TRBJ2-7, with TRBD2 identical over 10 bases. J gave up 0 bases and V 5 bases, and 16 bases lay outside the gene matches. The CDR3 runs to 18 residues. CDR1 is DFQATT and CDR2 is SNEGSKA in the germline V gene (reference sequence). For the CDR3, the DNA is TGCAGTGCTGTTAGACCGGGACTAGCGCGTCCCGACTCCTACGAGCAGTACTTC. As protein: CSAVRPGLARPDSYEQYF.